The 21 T cell receptor beta chains listed next were all sequenced from one sample in a study of cytomegalovirus exposure and HLA in healthy donors. 60 Vbeta and 13 Jbeta primers were used in PCR. TCRdb's table, derived via immunoSEQ multiplex PCR, lists solely in-frame clones and lacks some. This sample has around 200,000 clones, with 75% to 85% found just once. The sequenced sample consisted of PBMCs. Receptor source: a woman between 18 and 29 years old in good health and CMV-seronegative.

This chain uses TRBV19 with TRBJ1-2; 7 bases are shared with TRBD1. The CDR3 consists of 17 residues. Trimming cost V 5 bases and J 5 bases; bases outside gene matches: 17. The germline V gene has CDR1 LNHDA and CDR2 SQIVND (reference sequence). CDR3 DNA: TGTGCCAGTAGTGGGCAAATGGGACAGACCTGGGGATATGGCTACACCTTC. Protein product: CASSGQMGQTWGYGYTF.

The chain joins TRBV28 to TRBJ1-2; D is perhaps TRBD1 (6 bases). The CDR3 consists of 13 residues. The germline V gene encodes CDR1 MDHEN and CDR2 SYDVKM. Trimming pared 2 bases from V and 7 bases from J, leaving 11 bases between. CDR3 residues: CASSLGQGLGYTF. The CDR3 DNA is TGTGCCAGCAGTTTAGGGCAGGGGCTTGGCTACACCTTC.

This chain uses TRBV5-1 with TRBJ2-5; D is undetermined. Trimming pared 1 base from V and 4 bases from J, leaving 8 bases between. The CDR3 consists of 13 residues. From germline, CDR1 is SGHRS and CDR2 YFSETQ. As DNA, the CDR3 is TGCGCCAGCAGCTTGTCAAGCGTAGAGACCCAGTACTTC. Translating it yields CASSLSSVETQYF.

This clone appeared a few times. The chain links TRBV30 to TRBJ2-7, with a possible D match to TRBD1 (6 bases). CDR1 GTSNPN and CDR2 SVGIG come from the germline V gene (reference sequence). V was clipped by 2 bases and J by 5 bases, with 13 bases between them. The CDR3 contains 13 residues. For the CDR3, the DNA is TGTGCCTGGAGTCGGACAGCCGACCACGAGCAGTACTTC. As protein: CAWSRTADHEQYF.

As for this clone: The junction and the germline gene differ at one end; a read error may be behind it. This chain links TRBV30 with TRBJ2-1; 9 bases align to TRBD2. This CDR3 has 15 amino acids. Germline V gives CDR1 GTSNPN, CDR2 SVGIG (reference sequence). The CDR3 DNA reads TGTGCTTGGACGCGGGGGGGGGTCGTCAAGGATGAGCAGTTCTTC. Protein sequence: CAWTRGGVVKDEQFF.

CDR3 nucleotide sequence: TGTGCCAGCAGTTTCGAGACTCAGAGCTCCTACAATGAGCAGTTCTTC. This gives the protein CASSFETQSSYNEQFF. The V call is TRBV27, the J call TRBJ2-1; D not certain. Between the trimmed V and J ends, which lost 3 bases and 0 bases, there was a span of 12 bases. This CDR3 is built from 16 residues. The germline V gene encodes CDR1 MNHEY and CDR2 SMNVEV (reference sequence).

The rearrangement uses TRBV28 and TRBJ2-7; weak D call: TRBD1 (6 bases). V dropped 7 bases and J dropped 0 bases, with 16 bases sitting between them. Germline V gives CDR1 MDHEN, CDR2 SYDVKM. The CDR3 consists of 15 residues. CDR3 sequence: CASNSGTPRSYEQYF. CDR3 nucleotides: TGTGCCAGCAATTCAGGGACACCCCGCTCCTACGAGCAGTACTTC.

This clone turned up a few times. The V and J genes are TRBV7-9 and TRBJ2-7; the match to TRBD2 covers 12 bases. Germline-derived CDR1 and CDR2 are SEHNR and FQNEAQ (reference sequence). J lost 6 bases, V lost 4 bases, and 7 bases had no gene match. The CDR3 runs 15 residues. The CDR3 DNA reads TGTGCCAGCAGCTCCAGACTAGCGGGAGATTTCGAGCAGTACTTC. Amino acids: CASSSRLAGDFEQYF.

CDR3 in DNA: TGTGCCAGCAGCCATATATGGACTTTCCCAATACCCGGGGAGCTGTTTTTT. This encodes CASSHIWTFPIPGELFF. The chain joins TRBV11-3 to TRBJ2-2, with D tentatively TRBD2 (5 bases). This CDR3 spans 17 amino acids. V lost 5 bases to trimming and J lost 6 bases, with 22 bases between them. Germline V lookup: CDR1 SGHNT, CDR2 YENEEA.

This clone was seen once. The V gene is TRBV5-1, the J gene TRBJ2-1; 9 nucleotides align to TRBD1. Trimming at V came to 2 bases and at J to 4 bases, leaving 16 bases not matched to a gene. The CDR3 consists of 19 residues. The V gene's germline CDR1 is SGHRS and CDR2 YFSETQ. CDR3 in amino acids: CASSLTSTGGSSLYNEQFF. DNA of the CDR3: TGCGCCAGCAGCTTAACCTCGACAGGGGGGTCTTCCCTTTACAATGAGCAGTTCTTC. The variable domain in full, completed from reference TRBV5-1 and TRBJ2-1, reads KAGVTQTPRYLIKTRGQQVTLSCSPISGHRSVSWYQQTPGQGLQFLFEYFSETQRNKGNFPGRFSGRQFSNSRSEMNVSTLELGDSALYLCASSLTSTGGSSLYNEQFFGPGTRLTVL.

The rearrangement links TRBV29-1 to TRBJ2-5; 8 bases match TRBD1. Germline CDR1 reads SQVTM; CDR2 reads ANQGSEA. The V gene end was trimmed by 1 base and the J gene end by 1 base; junction bases not matched to a gene: 2. CDR3 length: 14 residues. The CDR3: CSVEVTGAQETQYF. CDR3 coding DNA: TGCAGCGTTGAAGTGACAGGGGCCCAAGAGACCCAGTACTTC.

The V gene is TRBV5-1, the J gene TRBJ1-1, with D uncertain. In germline, CDR1 is SGHRS, CDR2 YFSETQ. V was pared by 0 bases and J by 4 bases, with 7 bases between. The CDR3 length is 13 residues. CDR3 DNA: TGCGCCAGCAGCTTGGTACAGTCCACTGAAGCTTTCTTT. This encodes CASSLVQSTEAFF.

The chain recombines TRBV20-1 with TRBJ1-1; D is perhaps TRBD1 (5 bases). The length of the CDR3 is 9 residues. Germline values: CDR1 DFQATT, CDR2 SNEGSKA (reference sequence). This chain's CDR3 is CGAPTEAFF. The CDR3 DNA is TGCGGGGCCCCCACTGAAGCTTTCTTT.

This clone was counted only a few times. The chain has TRBV4-2 and TRBJ1-4, with D maybe TRBD1 (6 bases). Germline lookup yields CDR1 LGHNA and CDR2 YNFKEQ. Trimming took 0 bases from V and 2 from J, leaving 10 bases between them. This CDR3 has 16 amino acids. The CDR3 reads CASSQDRGVTNEKLFF. CDR3 bases: TGTGCCAGCAGCCAAGACAGGGGAGTGACTAATGAAAAACTGTTTTTT.

This clone appeared once. The gene calls are TRBV28 and TRBJ2-7; 9 bases are a match to TRBD1. V lost 6 bases to trimming and J lost 3 bases; unmatched junction nucleotides: 6. Per germline, CDR1 MDHEN and CDR2 SYDVKM. The CDR3 has 14 amino acids. The CDR3 protein is CASRTGGANYEQYF. CDR3 DNA: TGTGCCAGCAGGACAGGGGGAGCAAACTACGAGCAGTACTTC.

V usage is TRBV7-2 and J usage is TRBJ2-3; weak D call: TRBD1 (6 bases). Looked up from germline, CDR1 is SGHTA and CDR2 is FQGNSA. V lost 4 bases, J lost 2 bases, and 13 bases lay in between. The CDR3 is 15 amino acids. The CDR3 DNA sequence: TGTGCCAGCAGCTCCCCTTTGGGACACACAGATACGCAGTATTTT. As protein: CASSSPLGHTDTQYF.

The J gene is TRBJ2-7, the V gene TRBV6-5; 8 bases map to TRBD2. With V trimmed by 7 bases and J by 2 bases, 7 bases remained unmatched. This CDR3 spans 14 amino acids. Per the germline V gene, CDR1 is MNHEY and CDR2 is SVGAGI. CDR3 nucleotides: TGTGCCAGCACTTCTAGCGGGTTACCCTACGAGCAGTACTTC. Its protein is CASTSSGLPYEQYF.

The V call is TRBV7-2, the J call TRBJ2-4; 8 bases map to TRBD2. Per the germline V gene, CDR1 is SGHTA and CDR2 is FQGNSA. The length of the CDR3 is 16 residues. The V and J ends lost 5 bases and 1 base, in that order; junction bases with no gene match: 7. The CDR3 sequence: CASSQIAGSAKNIQYF. DNA of the CDR3: TGTGCCAGCAGCCAAATAGCGGGAAGCGCCAAAAACATTCAGTACTTC.

This rearrangement joins TRBV5-4 to TRBJ1-1, with 7 bases aligning to TRBD1. The germline V gene encodes CDR1 SGHNT and CDR2 YYREEE (reference sequence). There are 17 residues in the CDR3. V was clipped by 4 bases and J by 11 bases; unmatched bases: 23. In nucleotides, the CDR3 is TGTGCCAGCAGCCAAGATAAAGGGGGCCTTGGGGGGCTGGCCGCTTTCTTT. Translated, it gives CASSQDKGGLGGLAAFF.

The genes are TRBV10-3 and TRBJ2-7; 9 bases align to TRBD1. The germline gives CDR1 ENHRY, CDR2 SYGVKD. The length of the CDR3 is 15 residues. V was pared by 0 bases and J by 6 bases, with 6 bases of the junction left unmatched. The DNA for the CDR3 is TGTGCCATCAGTGAGTCAGGGGACAGGGAACTCGAGCAGTACTTC. This codes for CAISESGDRELEQYF.

This clone has only one observation. For the CDR3, the DNA is TGTGCCAGCAGCTTAGTTACAGGCCTGAGCTCTGGAAACACCATATATTTT. This translates into CASSLVTGLSSGNTIYF. The chain carries TRBV7-2 and TRBJ1-3; D is perhaps TRBD1 (5 bases). The CDR3 contains 17 residues. CDR1 is SGHTA, CDR2 FQGNSA, per germline. Deletions cut 1 base from V and 0 bases from J, with 13 bases between.